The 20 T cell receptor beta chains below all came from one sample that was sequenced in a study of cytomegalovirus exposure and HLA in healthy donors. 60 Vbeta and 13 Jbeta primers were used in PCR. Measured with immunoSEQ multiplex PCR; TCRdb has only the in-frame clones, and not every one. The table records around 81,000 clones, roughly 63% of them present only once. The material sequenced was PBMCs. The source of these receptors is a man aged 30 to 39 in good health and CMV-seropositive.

The CDR3, as DNA: TGTGCCAGCAGCCCCCGACTAGCCGGCGCCGGGGAGCTGTTTTTT. It specifies CASSPRLAGAGELFF. The chain uses TRBV9 and TRBJ2-2; TRBD2 agrees at 7 bases. Germline CDR1 is SGDLS and CDR2 is YYNGEE. This CDR3 has 15 amino acids. The V segment lost 4 bases and the J segment 6 bases; nucleotides outside the gene matches: 9.

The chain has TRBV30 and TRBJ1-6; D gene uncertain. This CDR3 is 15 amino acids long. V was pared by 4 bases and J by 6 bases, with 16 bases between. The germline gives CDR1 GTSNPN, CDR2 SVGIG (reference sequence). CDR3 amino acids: CAWTGRSGANSPLHF. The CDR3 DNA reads TGTGCCTGGACTGGGAGGAGTGGCGCTAATTCACCCCTCCACTTT.

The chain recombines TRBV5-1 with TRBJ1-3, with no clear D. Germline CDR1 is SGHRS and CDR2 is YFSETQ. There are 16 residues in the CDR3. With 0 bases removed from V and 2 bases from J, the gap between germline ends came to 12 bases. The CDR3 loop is CASSLDNFGAGNTIYF. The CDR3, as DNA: TGCGCCAGCAGCTTGGACAACTTCGGGGCTGGAAACACCATATATTTT.

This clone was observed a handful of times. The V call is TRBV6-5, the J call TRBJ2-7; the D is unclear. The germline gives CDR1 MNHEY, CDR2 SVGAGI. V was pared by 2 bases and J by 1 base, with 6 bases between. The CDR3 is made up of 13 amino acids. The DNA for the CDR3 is TGTGCCAGCAGTTACGGCGGTTCCTACGAGCAGTACTTC. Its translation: CASSYGGSYEQYF.

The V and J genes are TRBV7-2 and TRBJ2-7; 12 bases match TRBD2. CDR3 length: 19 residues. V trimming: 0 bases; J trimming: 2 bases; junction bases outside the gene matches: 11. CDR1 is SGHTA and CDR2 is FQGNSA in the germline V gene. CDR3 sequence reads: CASSLALGTSGSYTYEQYF. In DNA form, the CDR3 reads TGTGCCAGCAGCTTAGCCCTCGGGACTAGCGGGTCTTATACCTACGAGCAGTACTTC.

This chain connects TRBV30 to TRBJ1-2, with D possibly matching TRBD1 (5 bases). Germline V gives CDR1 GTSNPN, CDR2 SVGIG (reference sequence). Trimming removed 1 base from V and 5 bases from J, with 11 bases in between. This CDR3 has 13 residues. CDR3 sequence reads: CAWSDEAGYGYTF. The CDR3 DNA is TGTGCCTGGAGTGACGAGGCAGGGTATGGCTACACCTTC.

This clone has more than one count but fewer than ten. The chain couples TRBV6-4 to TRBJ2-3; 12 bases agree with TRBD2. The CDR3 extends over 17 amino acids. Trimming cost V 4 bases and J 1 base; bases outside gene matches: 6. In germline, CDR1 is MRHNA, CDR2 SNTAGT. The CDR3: CASSAKASGGGTDTQYF. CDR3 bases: TGTGCCAGCAGTGCGAAGGCTAGCGGGGGGGGCACAGATACGCAGTATTTT.

The CDR3 loop is CASSPLQGRGTGELFF. CDR3 coding DNA: TGTGCCAGCAGTCCATTACAGGGACGTGGTACCGGGGAGCTGTTTTTT. The chain employs TRBV27 and TRBJ2-2, with a tentative D call TRBD1 (6 bases). Trimming shortened V by 5 bases and J by 5 bases, and 18 bases separated the two germline ends. CDR3 length: 16 amino acids. The germline V gene encodes CDR1 MNHEY and CDR2 SMNVEV (reference sequence).

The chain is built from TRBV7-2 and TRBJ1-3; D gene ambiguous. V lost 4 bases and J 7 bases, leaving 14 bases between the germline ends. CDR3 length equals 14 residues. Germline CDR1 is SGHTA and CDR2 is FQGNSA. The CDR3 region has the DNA TGTGCCAGCAGCTACGAATACTCCGGGAACACCATATATTTT. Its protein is CASSYEYSGNTIYF. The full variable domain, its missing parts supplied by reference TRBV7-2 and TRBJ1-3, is GAGVSQSPSNKVTEKGKDVELRCDPISGHTALYWYRQSLGQGLEFLIYFQGNSAPDKSGLPSDRFSAERTGGSVSTLTIQRTQQEDSAVYLCASSYEYSGNTIYFGEGSWLTVV.

CDR3 coding DNA: TGCAGCGTCGTCGACAGGGGCCACGAAAAACTGTTTTTT. Translation gives CSVVDRGHEKLFF. The V call is TRBV29-1, the J call TRBJ1-4; 8 nucleotides agree with TRBD1. V shed 6 bases, J shed 8 bases, and the junction held 8 bases outside the gene matches. Germline CDR1 SQVTM, CDR2 ANQGSEA. The CDR3 spans 13 residues. Full variable domain (missing parts from reference TRBV29-1 and TRBJ1-4): SAVISQKPSRDICQRGTSLTIQCQVDSQVTMMFWYRQQPGQSLTLIATANQGSEATYESGFVIDKFPISRPNLTFSTLTVSNMSPEDSSIYLCSVVDRGHEKLFFGSGTQLSVL.

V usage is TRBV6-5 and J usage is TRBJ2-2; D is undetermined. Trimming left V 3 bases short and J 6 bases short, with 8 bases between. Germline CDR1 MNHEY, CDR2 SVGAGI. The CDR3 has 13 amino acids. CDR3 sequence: CASSYRHSGELFF. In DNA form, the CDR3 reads TGTGCCAGCAGTTATAGACACTCCGGGGAGCTGTTTTTT.

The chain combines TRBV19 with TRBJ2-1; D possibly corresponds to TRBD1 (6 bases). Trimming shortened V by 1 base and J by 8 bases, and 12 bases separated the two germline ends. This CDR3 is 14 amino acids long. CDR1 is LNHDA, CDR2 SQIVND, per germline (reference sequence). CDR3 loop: CASSIGPPGDEQFF. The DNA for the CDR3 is TGTGCCAGTAGTATAGGGCCCCCAGGGGATGAGCAGTTCTTC.

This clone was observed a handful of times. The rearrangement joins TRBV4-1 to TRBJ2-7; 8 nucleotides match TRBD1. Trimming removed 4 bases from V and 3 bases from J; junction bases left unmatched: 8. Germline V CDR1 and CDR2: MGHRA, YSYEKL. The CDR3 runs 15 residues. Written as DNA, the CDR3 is TGCGCCAGCAGCCGCCTGACAGGGGTAATCTACGAGCAGTACTTC. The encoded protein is CASSRLTGVIYEQYF.

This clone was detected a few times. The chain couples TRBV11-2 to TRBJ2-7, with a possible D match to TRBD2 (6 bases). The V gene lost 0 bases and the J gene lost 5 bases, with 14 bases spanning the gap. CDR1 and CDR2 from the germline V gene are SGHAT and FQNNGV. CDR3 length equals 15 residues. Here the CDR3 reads CASSLDPGVGDEQYF. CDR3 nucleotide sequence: TGTGCCAGCAGCTTAGATCCGGGAGTGGGAGACGAGCAGTACTTC.

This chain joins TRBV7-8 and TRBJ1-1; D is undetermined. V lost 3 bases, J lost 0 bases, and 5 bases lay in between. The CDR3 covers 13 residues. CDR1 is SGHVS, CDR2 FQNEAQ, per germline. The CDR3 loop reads CASSFAVNTEAFF. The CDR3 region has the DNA TGTGCCAGCAGCTTTGCGGTGAACACTGAAGCTTTCTTT.

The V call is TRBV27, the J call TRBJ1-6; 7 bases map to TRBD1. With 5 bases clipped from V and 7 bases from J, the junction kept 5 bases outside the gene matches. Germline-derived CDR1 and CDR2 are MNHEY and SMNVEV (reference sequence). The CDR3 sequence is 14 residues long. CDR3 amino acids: CASSPGTANSPLHF. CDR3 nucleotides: TGTGCCAGCAGTCCCGGGACAGCGAATTCACCCCTCCACTTT.

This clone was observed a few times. CDR3 DNA sequence: TGTGCCAGCAGTCCTCGACAAGGCTACAATGAGCAGTTCTTC. Protein sequence: CASSPRQGYNEQFF. The chain combines TRBV9 with TRBJ2-1; D gene unclear. The CDR3 spans 14 residues. The V gene's germline CDR1 is SGDLS and CDR2 YYNGEE. V shed 5 bases and J shed 3 bases, with 12 bases lying between them.

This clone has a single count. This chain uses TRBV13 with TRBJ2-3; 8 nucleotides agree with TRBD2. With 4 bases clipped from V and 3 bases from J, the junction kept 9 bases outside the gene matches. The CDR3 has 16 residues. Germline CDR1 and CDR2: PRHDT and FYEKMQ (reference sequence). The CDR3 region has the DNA TGTGCCAGCAGCTCCGGGGGGGCAGCCTTTACAGATACGCAGTATTTT. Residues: CASSSGGAAFTDTQYF.

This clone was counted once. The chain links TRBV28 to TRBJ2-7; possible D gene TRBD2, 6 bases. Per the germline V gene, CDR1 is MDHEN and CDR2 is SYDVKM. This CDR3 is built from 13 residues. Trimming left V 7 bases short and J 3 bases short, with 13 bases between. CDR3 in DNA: TGTGCCAGCATTTCCGGGACTGGCTACGAGCAGTACTTC. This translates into CASISGTGYEQYF.

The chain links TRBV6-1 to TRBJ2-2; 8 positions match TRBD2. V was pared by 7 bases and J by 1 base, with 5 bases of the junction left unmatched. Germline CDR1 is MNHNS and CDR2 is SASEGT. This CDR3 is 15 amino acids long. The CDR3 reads CASTELAGNTGELFF. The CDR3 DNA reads TGTGCCAGCACCGAGCTAGCGGGGAACACCGGGGAGCTGTTTTTT.